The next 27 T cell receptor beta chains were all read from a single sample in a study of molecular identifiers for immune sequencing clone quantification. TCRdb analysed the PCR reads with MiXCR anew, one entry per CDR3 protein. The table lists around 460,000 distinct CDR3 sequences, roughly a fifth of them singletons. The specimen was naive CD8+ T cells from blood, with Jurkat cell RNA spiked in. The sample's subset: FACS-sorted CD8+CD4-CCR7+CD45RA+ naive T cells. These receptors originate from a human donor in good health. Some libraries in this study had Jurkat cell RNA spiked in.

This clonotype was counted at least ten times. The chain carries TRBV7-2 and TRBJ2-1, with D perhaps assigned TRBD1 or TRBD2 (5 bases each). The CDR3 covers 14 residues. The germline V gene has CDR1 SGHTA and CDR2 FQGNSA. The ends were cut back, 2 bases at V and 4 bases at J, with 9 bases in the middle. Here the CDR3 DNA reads TGTGCCAGCAGCTTAAGTTGGGGGTACAATGAGCAGTTCTTC. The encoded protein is CASSLSWGYNEQFF.

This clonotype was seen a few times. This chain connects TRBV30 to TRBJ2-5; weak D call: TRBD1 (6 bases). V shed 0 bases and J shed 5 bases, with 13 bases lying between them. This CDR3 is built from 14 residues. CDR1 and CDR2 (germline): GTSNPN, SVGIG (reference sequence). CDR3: CAWSVTGRHETQYF. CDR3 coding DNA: TGTGCCTGGAGTGTAACAGGGCGTCACGAGACCCAGTACTTC. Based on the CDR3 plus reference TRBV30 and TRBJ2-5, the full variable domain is SQTIHQWPATLVQPVGSPLSLECTVEGTSNPNLYWYRQAAGRGLQLLFYSVGIGQISSEVPQNLSASRPQDRQFILSSKKLLLSDSGFYLCAWSVTGRHETQYFGPGTRLLVL.

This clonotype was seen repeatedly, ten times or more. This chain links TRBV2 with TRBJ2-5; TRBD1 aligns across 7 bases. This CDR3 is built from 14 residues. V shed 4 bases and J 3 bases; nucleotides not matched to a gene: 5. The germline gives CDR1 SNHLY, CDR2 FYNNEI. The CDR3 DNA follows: TGTGCCAGCAGTGGGGATACAGGGGAAGAGACCCAGTACTTC. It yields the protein CASSGDTGEETQYF.

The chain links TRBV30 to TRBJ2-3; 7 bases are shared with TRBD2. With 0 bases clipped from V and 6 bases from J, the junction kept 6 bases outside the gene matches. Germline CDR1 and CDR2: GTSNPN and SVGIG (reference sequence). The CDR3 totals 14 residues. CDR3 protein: CAWSVVGGLDTQYF. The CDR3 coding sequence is TGTGCCTGGAGTGTGGTGGGAGGGCTCGATACGCAGTATTTT.

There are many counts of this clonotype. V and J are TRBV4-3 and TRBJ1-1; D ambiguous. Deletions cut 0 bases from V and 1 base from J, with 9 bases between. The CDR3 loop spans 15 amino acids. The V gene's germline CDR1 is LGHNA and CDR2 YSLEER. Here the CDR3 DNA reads TGCGCCAGCAGCCAAGATGGGAGACCGAACACTGAAGCTTTCTTT. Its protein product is CASSQDGRPNTEAFF.

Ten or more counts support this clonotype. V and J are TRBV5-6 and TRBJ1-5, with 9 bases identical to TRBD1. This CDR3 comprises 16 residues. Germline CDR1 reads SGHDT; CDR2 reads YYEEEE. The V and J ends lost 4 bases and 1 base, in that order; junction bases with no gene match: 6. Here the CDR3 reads CASSATGGGSNQPQHF. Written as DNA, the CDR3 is TGTGCCAGCAGCGCCACAGGGGGCGGGAGCAATCAGCCCCAGCATTTT. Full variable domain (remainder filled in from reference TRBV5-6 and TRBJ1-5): DAGVTQSPTHLIKTRGQQVTLRCSPKSGHDTVSWYQQALGQGPQFIFQYYEEEERQRGNFPDRFSGHQFPNYSSELNVNALLLGDSALYLCASSATGGGSNQPQHFGDGTRLSIL.

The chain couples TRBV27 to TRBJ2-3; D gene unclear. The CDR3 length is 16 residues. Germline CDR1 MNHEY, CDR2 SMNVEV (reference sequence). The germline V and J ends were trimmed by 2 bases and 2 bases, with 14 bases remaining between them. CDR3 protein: CASSLMTASPTDTQYF. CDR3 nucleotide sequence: TGTGCCAGCAGTTTAATGACGGCAAGCCCCACAGATACGCAGTATTTT.

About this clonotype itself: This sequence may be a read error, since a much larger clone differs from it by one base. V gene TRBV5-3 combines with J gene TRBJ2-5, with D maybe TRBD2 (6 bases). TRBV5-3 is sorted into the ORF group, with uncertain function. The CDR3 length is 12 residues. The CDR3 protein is CASSFGGTTQYF. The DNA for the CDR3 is TGTGCCAGCAGCTTTGGGGGGACGACCCAGTACTTC.

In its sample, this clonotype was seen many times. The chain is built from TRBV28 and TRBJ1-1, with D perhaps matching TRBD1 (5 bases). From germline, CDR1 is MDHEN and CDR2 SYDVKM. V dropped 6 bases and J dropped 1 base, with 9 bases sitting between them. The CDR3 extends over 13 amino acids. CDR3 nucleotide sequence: TGTGCCAGCAGACAAACAGGGAACACTGAAGCTTTCTTT. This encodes CASRQTGNTEAFF.

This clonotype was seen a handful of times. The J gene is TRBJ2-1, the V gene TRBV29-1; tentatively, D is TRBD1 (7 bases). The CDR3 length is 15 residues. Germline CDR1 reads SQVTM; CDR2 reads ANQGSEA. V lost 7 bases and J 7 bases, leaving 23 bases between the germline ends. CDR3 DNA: TGCAGCGCGCGAGGCAGACAGGGTGGACTAAATGAGCAGTTCTTC. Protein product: CSARGRQGGLNEQFF.

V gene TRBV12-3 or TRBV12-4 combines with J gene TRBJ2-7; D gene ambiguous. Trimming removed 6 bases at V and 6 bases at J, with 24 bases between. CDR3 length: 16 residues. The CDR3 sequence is CASSPQVGRAACEQYF. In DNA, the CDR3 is TGTGCCAGCAGCCCCCAAGTTGGAAGGGCGGCCTGCGAGCAGTACTTC.

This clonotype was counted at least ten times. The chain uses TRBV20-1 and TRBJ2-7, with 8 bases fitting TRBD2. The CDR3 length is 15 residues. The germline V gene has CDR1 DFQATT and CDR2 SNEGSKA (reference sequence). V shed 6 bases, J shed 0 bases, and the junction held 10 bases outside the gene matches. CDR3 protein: CSAMSSGVSSYEQYF. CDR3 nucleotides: TGCAGTGCGATGAGTAGCGGGGTCTCCTCCTACGAGCAGTACTTC.

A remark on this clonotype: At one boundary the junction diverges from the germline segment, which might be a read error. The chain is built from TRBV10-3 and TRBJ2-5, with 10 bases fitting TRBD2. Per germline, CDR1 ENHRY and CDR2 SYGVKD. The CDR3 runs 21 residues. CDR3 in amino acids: CAISEMDLELAGETYQETQYF. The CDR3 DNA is TGCGCCATCAGTGAGATGGACCTCGAGCTAGCGGGAGAAACGTACCAAGAGACCCAGTACTTC.

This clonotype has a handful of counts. The CDR3: CARKQEFVNTEAFF. DNA for the CDR3: TGTGCCAGAAAACAGGAGTTCGTGAACACTGAAGCTTTCTTT. This rearrangement joins TRBV2 to TRBJ1-1; D may be TRBD1 (5 bases). CDR1 is SNHLY, CDR2 FYNNEI, per germline. This CDR3 is 14 amino acids long. Trimming removed 9 bases at V and 0 bases at J, with 14 bases between.

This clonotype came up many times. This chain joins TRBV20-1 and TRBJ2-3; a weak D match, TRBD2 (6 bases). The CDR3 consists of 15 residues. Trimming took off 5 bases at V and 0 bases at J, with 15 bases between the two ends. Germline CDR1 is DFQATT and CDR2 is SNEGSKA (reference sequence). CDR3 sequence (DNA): TGCAGTGCTGCCGACTTAGGGACTAGCACAGATACGCAGTATTTT. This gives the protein CSAADLGTSTDTQYF.

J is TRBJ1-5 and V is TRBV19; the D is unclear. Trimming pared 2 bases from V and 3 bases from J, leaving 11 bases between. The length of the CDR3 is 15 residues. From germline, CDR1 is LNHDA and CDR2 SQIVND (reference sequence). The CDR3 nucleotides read TGTGCCAGTAGTATATTGGGGAACCCCAATCAGCCCCAGCATTTT. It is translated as CASSILGNPNQPQHF. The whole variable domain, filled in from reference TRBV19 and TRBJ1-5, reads DGGITQSPKYLFRKEGQNVTLSCEQNLNHDAMYWYRQDPGQGLRLIYYSQIVNDFQKGDIAEGYSVSREKKESFPLTVTSAQKNPTAFYLCASSILGNPNQPQHFGDGTRLSIL.

The DNA for the CDR3 is TGTGCCAGTAGTATATTGACTCCTGGGGGTCAGCCCCAGCATTTT. It codes for CASSILTPGGQPQHF. V and J are TRBV19 and TRBJ1-5, with D tentatively TRBD1 (5 bases). CDR1 and CDR2 from the germline V gene are LNHDA and SQIVND (reference sequence). V lost 2 bases, J lost 6 bases, and 14 bases lay in between. This CDR3 spans 15 amino acids.

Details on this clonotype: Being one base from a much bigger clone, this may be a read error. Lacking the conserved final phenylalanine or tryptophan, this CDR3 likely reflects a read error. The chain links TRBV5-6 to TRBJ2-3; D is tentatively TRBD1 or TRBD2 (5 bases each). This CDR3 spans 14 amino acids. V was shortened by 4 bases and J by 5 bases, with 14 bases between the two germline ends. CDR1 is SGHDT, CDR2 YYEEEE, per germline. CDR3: CASSPTARGDTQYS. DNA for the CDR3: TGTGCCAGCAGCCCGACAGCGAGGGGAGATACGCAGTATTCT.

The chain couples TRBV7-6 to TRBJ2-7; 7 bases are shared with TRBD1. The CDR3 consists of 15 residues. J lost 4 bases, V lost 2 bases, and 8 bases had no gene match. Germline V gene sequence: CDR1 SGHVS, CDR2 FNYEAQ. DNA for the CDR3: TGTGCCAGCAGCTTATCCCTAGGGGGCCCGTACGAGCAGTACTTC. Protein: CASSLSLGGPYEQYF.

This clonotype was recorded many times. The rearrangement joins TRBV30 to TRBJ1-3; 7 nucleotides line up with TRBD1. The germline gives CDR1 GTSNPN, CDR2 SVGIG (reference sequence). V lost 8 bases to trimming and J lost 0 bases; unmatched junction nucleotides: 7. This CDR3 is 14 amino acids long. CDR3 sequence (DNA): TGTGCCGGCGGGACAGTCAGCTCTGGAAACACCATATATTTT. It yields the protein CAGGTVSSGNTIYF.

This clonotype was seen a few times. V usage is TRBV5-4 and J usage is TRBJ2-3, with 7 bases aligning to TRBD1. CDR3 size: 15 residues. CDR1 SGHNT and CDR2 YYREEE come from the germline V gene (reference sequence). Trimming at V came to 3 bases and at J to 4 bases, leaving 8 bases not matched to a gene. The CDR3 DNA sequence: TGTGCCAGCAGCTGGTGGGACAGCAGATCAGATACGCAGTATTTT. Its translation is CASSWWDSRSDTQYF.

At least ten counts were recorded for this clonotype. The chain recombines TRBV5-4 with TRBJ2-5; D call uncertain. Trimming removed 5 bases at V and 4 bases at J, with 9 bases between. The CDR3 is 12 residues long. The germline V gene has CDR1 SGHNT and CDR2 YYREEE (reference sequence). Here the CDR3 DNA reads TGTGCCAGCAGTGGGGATTCAGAGACCCAGTACTTC. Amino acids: CASSGDSETQYF.

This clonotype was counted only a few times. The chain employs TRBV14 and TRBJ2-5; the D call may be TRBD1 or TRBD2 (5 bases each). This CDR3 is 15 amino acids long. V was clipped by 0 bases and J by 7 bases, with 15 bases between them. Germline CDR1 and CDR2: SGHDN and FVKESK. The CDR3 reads CASSQEWDRMGTQYF. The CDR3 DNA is TGTGCCAGCAGCCAAGAATGGGACCGAATGGGGACCCAGTACTTC.

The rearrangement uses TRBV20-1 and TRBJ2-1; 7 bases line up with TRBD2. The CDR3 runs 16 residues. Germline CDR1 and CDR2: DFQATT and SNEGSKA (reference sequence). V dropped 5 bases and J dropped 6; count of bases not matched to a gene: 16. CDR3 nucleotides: TGCAGTGCTCCAACGTTGGGAGGGAGGATTACCAATGAGCAGTTCTTC. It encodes CSAPTLGGRITNEQFF.

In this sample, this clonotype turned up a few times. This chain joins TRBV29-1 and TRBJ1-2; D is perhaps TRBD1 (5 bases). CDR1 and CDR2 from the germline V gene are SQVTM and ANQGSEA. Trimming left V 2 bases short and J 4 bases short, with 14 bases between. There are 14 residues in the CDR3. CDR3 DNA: TGCAGCGTTGAATGGGGGGGAGCTTTCTATGGCTACACCTTC. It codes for CSVEWGGAFYGYTF.

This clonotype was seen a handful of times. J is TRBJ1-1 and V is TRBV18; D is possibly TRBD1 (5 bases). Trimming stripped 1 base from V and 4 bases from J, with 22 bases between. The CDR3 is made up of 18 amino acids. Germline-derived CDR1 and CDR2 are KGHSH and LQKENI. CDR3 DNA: TGTGCCAGCTCACCACGAACCCTGTTTGGGACCGCTACCACTGAAGCTTTCTTT. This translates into CASSPRTLFGTATTEAFF.

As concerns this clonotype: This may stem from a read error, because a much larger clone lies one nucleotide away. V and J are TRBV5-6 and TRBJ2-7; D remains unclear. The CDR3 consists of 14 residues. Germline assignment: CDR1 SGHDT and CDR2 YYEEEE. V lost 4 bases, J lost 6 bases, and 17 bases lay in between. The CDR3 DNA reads TGTGCCAGCAGCATGTCTACGTGGGCCGGCGAGCAGTACTTC. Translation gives CASSMSTWAGEQYF.